Sequencing of this T cell receptor beta chain was carried out in a study of OX40 agonist ivuxolimab in advanced cancers. The repertoire was sequenced with immunoSEQ multiplex PCR; TCRdb's copy has only in-frame clones and lacks some. The data show about 68,000 clones, approximately 87% seen once. This CDR3 contains 14 residues. Per the germline V gene, CDR1 is SGHRS and CDR2 is YFSETQ. The ends lost 0 bases at V and 5 bases at J; junction bases unmatched: 4. This clone was found once. The material was CD4+ or CD8+ T cells sorted from blood, obtained in a trial of the OX40 agonist ivuxolimab. This sequence joins TRBV5-1 and TRBJ1-2; the match to TRBD1 covers 7 bases. The TCR comes from an adult with an advanced solid tumor such as melanoma, head and neck, liver or kidney cancer. CDR3 nucleotides: TGCGCCAGCAGCTTGGACACAGGGGAGTATGGCTACACCTTC. Protein: CASSLDTGEYGYTF.